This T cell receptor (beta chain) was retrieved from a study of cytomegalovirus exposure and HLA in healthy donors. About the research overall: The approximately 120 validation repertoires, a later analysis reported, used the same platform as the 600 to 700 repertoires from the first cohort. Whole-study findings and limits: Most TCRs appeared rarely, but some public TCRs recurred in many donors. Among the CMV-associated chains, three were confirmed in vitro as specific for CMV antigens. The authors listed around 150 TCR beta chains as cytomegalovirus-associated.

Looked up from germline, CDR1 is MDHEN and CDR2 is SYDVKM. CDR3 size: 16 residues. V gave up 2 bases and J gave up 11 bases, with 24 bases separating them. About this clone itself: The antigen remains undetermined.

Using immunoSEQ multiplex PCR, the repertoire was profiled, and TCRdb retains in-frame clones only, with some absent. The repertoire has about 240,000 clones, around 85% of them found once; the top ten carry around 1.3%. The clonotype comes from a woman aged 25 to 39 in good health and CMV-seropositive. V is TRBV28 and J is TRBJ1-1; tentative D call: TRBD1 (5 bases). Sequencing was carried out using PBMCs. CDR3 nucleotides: TGTGCCAGCAGTTTAGGGGGGGTTAGCGTCCAAATGACGGCTTTCTTT. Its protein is CASSLGGVSVQMTAFF.